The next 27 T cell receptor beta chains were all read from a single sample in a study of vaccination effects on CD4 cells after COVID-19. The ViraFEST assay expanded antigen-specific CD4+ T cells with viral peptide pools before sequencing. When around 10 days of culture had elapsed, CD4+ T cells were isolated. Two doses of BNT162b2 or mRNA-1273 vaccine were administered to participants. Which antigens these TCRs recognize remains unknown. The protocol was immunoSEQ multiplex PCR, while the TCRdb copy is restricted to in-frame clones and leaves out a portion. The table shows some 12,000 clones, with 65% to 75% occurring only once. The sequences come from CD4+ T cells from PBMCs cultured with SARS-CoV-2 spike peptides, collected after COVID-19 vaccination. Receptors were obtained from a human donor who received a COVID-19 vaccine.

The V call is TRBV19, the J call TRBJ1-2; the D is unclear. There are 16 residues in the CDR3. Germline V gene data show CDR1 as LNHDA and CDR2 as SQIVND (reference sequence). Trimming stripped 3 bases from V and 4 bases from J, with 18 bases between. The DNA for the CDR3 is TGTGCCAGTAGTATGCCTCCTTCGGCCGCGTTCTATGGCTACACCTTC. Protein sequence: CASSMPPSAAFYGYTF.

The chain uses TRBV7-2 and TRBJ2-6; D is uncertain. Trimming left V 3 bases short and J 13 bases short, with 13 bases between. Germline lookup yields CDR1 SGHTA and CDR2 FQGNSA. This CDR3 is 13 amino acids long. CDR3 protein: CASSFGPKEVLTF. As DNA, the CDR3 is TGTGCCAGCAGCTTCGGGCCGAAGGAGGTCCTGACTTTC.

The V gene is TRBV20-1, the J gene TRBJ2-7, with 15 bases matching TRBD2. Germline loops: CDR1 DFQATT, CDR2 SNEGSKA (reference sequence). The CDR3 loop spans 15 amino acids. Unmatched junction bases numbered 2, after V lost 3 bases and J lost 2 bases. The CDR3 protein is CSASRTSGRAYEQYF. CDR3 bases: TGCAGTGCTAGTCGGACTAGCGGGAGGGCCTACGAGCAGTACTTC.

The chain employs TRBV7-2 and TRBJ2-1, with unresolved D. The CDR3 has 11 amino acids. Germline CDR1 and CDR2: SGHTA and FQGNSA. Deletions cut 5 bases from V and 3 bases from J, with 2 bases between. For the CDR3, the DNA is TGTGCCAGCAGCGACTACAATGAGCAGTTCTTC. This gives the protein CASSDYNEQFF. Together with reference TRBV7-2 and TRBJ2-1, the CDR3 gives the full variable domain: GAGVSQSPSNKVTEKGKDVELRCDPISGHTALYWYRQSLGQGLEFLIYFQGNSAPDKSGLPSDRFSAERTGGSVSTLTIQRTQQEDSAVYLCASSDYNEQFFGPGTRLTVL.

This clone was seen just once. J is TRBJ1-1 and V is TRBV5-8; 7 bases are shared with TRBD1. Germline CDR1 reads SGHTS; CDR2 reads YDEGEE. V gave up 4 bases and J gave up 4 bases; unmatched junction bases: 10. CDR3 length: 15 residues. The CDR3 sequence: CASSRRTGASTEAFF. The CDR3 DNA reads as TGTGCCAGCAGCCGAAGGACAGGCGCGAGCACTGAAGCTTTCTTT.

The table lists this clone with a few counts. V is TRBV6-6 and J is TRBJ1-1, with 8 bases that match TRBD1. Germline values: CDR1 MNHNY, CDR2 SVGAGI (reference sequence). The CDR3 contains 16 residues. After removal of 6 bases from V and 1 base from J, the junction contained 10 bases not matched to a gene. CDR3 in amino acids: CASSRTTGTGNTEAFF. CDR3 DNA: TGTGCCAGCAGCCGAACAACCGGGACAGGGAACACTGAAGCTTTCTTT.

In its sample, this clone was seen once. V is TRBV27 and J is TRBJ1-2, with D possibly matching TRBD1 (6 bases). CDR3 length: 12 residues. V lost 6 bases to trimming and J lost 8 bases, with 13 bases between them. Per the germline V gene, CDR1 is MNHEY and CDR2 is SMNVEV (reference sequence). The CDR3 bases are TGTGCCAGCAGAGCCACAGGGTTCGGCTACACCTTC. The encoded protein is CASRATGFGYTF.

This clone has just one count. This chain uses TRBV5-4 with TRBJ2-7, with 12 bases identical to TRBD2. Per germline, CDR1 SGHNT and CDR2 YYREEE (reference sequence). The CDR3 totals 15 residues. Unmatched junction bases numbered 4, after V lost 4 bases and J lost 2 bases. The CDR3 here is CASSASGRGAYEQYF. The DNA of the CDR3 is TGTGCCAGCAGCGCTAGCGGGAGGGGCGCCTACGAGCAGTACTTC.

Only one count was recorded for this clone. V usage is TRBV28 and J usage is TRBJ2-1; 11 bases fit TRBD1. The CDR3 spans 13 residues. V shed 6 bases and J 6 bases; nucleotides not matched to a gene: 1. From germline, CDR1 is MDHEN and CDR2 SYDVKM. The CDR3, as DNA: TGTGCCAGCAGGGGGACAGGGGGCAATGAGCAGTTCTTC. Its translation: CASRGTGGNEQFF.

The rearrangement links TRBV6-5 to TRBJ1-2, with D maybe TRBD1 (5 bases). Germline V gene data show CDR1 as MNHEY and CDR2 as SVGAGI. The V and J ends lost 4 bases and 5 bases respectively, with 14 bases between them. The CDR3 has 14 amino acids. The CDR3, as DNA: TGTGCCAGCAGTTTAGGCAGGCGGGGGTATGGCTACACCTTC. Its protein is CASSLGRRGYGYTF.

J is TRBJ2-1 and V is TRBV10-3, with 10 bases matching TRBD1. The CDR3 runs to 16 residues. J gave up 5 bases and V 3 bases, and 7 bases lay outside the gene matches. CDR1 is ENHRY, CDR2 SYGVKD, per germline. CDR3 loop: CAISDPGTGVDNEQFF. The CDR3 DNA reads TGTGCCATCAGTGACCCCGGGACAGGGGTTGACAATGAGCAGTTCTTC.

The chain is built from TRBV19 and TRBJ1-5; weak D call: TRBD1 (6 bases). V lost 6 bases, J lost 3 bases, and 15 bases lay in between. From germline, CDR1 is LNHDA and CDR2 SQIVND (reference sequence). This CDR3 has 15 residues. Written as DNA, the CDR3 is TGTGCCAGTAGGGAGGGCGGGGGCTTCAATCAGCCCCAGCATTTT. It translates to CASREGGGFNQPQHF. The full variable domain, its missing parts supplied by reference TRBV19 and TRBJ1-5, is DGGITQSPKYLFRKEGQNVTLSCEQNLNHDAMYWYRQDPGQGLRLIYYSQIVNDFQKGDIAEGYSVSREKKESFPLTVTSAQKNPTAFYLCASREGGGFNQPQHFGDGTRLSIL.

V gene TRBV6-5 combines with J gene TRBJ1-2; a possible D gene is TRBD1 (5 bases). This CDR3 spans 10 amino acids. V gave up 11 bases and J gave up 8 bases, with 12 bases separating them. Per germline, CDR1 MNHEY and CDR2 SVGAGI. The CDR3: CAVRGQGYTF. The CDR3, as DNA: TGTGCCGTGAGGGGCCAGGGCTACACCTTC.

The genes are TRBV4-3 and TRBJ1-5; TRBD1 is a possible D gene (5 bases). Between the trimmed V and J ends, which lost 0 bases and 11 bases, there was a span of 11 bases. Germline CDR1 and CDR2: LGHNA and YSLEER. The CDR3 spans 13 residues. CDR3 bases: TGCGCCAGCAGCCAAGACCGGGGCGAGGCCCAGCATTTT. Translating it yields CASSQDRGEAQHF.

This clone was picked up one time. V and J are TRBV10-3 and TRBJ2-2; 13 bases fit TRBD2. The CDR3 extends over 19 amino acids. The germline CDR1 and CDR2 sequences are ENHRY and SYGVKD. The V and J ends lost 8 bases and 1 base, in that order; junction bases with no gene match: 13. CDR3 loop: CAIPNGGLAGPQNTGELFF. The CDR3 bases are TGTGCCATCCCTAACGGGGGACTAGCGGGACCCCAGAACACCGGGGAGCTGTTTTTT.

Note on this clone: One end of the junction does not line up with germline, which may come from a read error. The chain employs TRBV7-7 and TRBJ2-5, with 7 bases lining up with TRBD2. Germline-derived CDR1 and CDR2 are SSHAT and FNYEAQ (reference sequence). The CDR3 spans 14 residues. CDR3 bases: TGTGCTAGCAGCCCCGGTGGGAGGGTGGAGACCCAGTACTTC. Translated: CASSPGGRVETQYF. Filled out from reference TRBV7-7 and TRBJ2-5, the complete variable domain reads GAGVSQSPRYKVTKRGQDVTLRCDPISSHATLYWYQQALGQGPEFLTYFNYEAQPDKSGLPSDRFSAERPEGSISTLTIQRTEQRDSAMYRCASSPGGRVETQYFGPGTRLLVL.

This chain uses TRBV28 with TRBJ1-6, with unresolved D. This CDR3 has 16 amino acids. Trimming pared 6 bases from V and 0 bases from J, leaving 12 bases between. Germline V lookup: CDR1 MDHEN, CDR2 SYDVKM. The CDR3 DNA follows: TGTGCCAGCAGACCCGGTAGGAGCTCCTATAATTCACCCCTCCACTTT. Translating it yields CASRPGRSSYNSPLHF.

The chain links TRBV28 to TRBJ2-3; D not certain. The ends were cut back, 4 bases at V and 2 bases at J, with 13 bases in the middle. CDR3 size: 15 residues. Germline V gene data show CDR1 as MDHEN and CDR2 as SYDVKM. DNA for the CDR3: TGTGCCAGCAGTTCTCCTACGGCACACACAGATACGCAGTATTTT. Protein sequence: CASSSPTAHTDTQYF.

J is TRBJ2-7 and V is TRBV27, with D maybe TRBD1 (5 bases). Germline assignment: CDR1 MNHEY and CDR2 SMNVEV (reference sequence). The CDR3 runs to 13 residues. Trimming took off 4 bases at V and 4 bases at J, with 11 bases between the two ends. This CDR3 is CASSSQGGYEQYF. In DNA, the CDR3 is TGTGCCAGCAGTTCCCAGGGTGGGTACGAGCAGTACTTC.

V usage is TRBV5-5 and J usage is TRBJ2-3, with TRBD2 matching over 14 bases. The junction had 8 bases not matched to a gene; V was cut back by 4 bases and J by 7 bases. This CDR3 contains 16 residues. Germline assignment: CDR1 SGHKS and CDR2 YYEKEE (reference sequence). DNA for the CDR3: TGTGCCAGCAGCCTTGGGACTAGCGGGAGTGTTTATACGCAGTATTTT. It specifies CASSLGTSGSVYTQYF. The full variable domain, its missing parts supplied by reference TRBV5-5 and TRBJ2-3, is DAGVTQSPTHLIKTRGQQVTLRCSPISGHKSVSWYQQVLGQGPQFIFQYYEKEERGRGNFPDRFSARQFPNYSSELNVNALLLGDSALYLCASSLGTSGSVYTQYFGPGTRLTVL.

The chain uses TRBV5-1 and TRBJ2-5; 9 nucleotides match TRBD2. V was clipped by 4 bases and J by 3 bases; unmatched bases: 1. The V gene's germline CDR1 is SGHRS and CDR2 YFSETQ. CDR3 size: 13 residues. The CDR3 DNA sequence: TGCGCCAGCAGCAGACTAGCGGAAGAGACCCAGTACTTC. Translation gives CASSRLAEETQYF.

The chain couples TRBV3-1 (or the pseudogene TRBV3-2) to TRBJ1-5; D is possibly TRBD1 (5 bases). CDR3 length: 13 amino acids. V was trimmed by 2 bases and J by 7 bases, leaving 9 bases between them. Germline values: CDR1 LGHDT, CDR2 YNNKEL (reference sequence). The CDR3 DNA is TGTGCCAGCAGCCAACAGGGAATCCAGCCCCAGCATTTT. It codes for CASSQQGIQPQHF.

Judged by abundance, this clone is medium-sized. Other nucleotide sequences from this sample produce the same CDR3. The CDR3 reads CASSLGNYNSPLHF. DNA of the CDR3: TGTGCCAGCAGCTTGGGGAATTATAATTCACCCCTCCACTTT. J is TRBJ1-6 and V is TRBV7-9; D remains unclear. This CDR3 is built from 14 residues. CDR1 and CDR2 (germline): SEHNR, FQNEAQ (reference sequence). V shed 3 bases and J shed 4 bases, with 7 bases lying between them.

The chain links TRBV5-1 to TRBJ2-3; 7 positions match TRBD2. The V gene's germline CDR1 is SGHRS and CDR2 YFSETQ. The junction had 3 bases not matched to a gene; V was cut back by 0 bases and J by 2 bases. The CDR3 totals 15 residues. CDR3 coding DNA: TGCGCCAGCAGCTTGGGGGACTATCCCACAGATACGCAGTATTTT. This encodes CASSLGDYPTDTQYF.

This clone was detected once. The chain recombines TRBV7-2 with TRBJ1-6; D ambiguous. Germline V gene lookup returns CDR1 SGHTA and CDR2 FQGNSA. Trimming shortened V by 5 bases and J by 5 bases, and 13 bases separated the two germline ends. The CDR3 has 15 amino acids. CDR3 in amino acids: CASSPRLTHNSPLHF. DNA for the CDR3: TGTGCCAGCAGCCCCAGATTGACTCATAATTCACCCCTCCACTTT.

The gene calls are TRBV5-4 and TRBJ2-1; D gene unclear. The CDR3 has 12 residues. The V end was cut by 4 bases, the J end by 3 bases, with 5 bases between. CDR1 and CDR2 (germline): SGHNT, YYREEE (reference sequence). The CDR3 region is CASSPDYNEQFF. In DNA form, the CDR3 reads TGTGCCAGCAGCCCGGACTACAATGAGCAGTTCTTC.

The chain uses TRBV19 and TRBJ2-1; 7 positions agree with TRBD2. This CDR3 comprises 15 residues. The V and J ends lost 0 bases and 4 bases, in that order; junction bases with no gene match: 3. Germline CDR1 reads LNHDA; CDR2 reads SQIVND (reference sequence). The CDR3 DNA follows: TGTGCCAGTAGTATAGAGGCGGGAGCATACAATGAGCAGTTCTTC. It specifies CASSIEAGAYNEQFF.